The following is a T cell receptor beta chain sequence with its context. This specimen comes from a study of T cell repertoires in cytomegalovirus infection. Germline V gene lookup returns CDR1 SGHTA and CDR2 FQGTGA. The CDR3 totals 16 residues. V lost 2 bases, J lost 3 bases, and 8 bases stayed unmatched. Each CDR3 protein is one row after TCRdb ran MiXCR on the reads. The sample includes about 230,000 distinct CDR3 sequences, roughly 22% of them seen just once. The chain joins TRBV7-3 to TRBJ2-3; TRBD2 matches 7 bases. Sequenced input: CD8+ T cells from PBMCs. The TCR was taken from a human donor in good health (CMV status not recorded). Some clones in this sample may be carry-over from other donors' samples. CDR3: CASSLGPAGVTDTQYF. CDR3 nucleotide sequence: TGTGCCAGCAGCTTAGGCCCGGCGGGGGTTACAGATACGCAGTATTTT.